This T cell receptor (beta chain) was found in a study of control samples from healthy donors and cancer patients. Produced via immunoSEQ multiplex PCR; TCRdb's table is partial and in-frame only. The sample lists about 85,000 clones; 85% to 90% were seen once. The CDR3 contains 14 residues. Germline V lookup: CDR1 SGHVS, CDR2 FNYEAQ. V was pared by 1 base and J by 3 bases, with 8 bases between. This chain connects TRBV7-6 to TRBJ2-3; D not certain. The sample was blood. The sequence came from a woman aged 60-70 years in good health. DNA for the CDR3: TGTGCCAGCAGCTTAGTTGAGACAACAGATACGCAGTATTTT. It encodes CASSLVETTDTQYF.